This T cell receptor (beta chain) was identified during a study of CD8 T cells in Susac syndrome (dated by TCRdb to between 2019 and 2020). A note on the overall study: Among the Susac syndrome patients who were sequenced, clinically active disease was present in six and clinical remission was observed in 8 or 9. Whether CD8+ T cell activation and differentiation in Susac syndrome was antigen driven was tested using repertoire sequencing. Susac syndrome patients were therapy-naive, on corticosteroids (some also receiving IVIg), or on IVIg alone at blood withdrawal.

RNA was extracted with the RNeasy kit and roughly 0.5 to 1 ug was reverse transcribed using random hexamers. TCR beta CDR3 regions were amplified with the immunoSEQ multiplex PCR assay covering 54 Vbeta and 13 Jbeta segments. To correct PCR amplification bias, a synthetic template baseline was used for both primer optimization and computational correction. As for the original processing: Reads were annotated to V, D and J genes according to IMGT and were analyzed with immunoSEQ Analyzer, with only productive sequences retained. To calculate clonality, Shannon entropy was normalized by log2 of the number of productive unique sequences and then subtracted from one. For each patient and control, public and private clones were evaluated within the 100 most prevalent clones. Clones were defined as Susac-specific when absent from the healthy and MS cohorts, from about 1,100 published viral clones and from other ImmuneACCESS disease sequences. TCRdb's own reprocessing of the public reads used fastp at Q25 and MiXCR and kept productive beta chains. Identical CDR3 protein sequences are pooled into one entry, listed with their most common genes and DNA. Here the V and J calls rest on TCRdb's processing, not on the authors' analysis. Recorded for this sample are 210,000 or so distinct CDR3 sequences; 94% of them occurred a single time. The ten largest clones represent roughly 0.14% of the sample.

Comments on this clonotype: Its antigen remains undetermined. The record has no base qualities; no much larger clone is one base away.

High-throughput TCR beta sequencing profiled peripheral blood CD8+ and CD4+ T cells from healthy donors, Susac syndrome patients and multiple sclerosis patients. Susac syndrome patients met recently defined diagnostic criteria for definite or probable disease. Bulk CD8+ and CD4+ T cells were purified by magnetic negative isolation, whereas CD8+ TEMRA cells were enriched by FACS. Blood was drawn into EDTA tubes, processed within 24 hours, and PBMCs were isolated by density gradient centrifugation. PBMCs intended for TCR sequencing were cryopreserved in liquid nitrogen and thawed later in a water bath at 37 degrees C. A purity of at least 90% was achieved for sorted or isolated CD4+, CD8+ and CD8+ TEMRA cells. Broad study findings and their caveats: The CD4+ T cell repertoire of patients with Susac syndrome showed no detectable clonal expansion. The number of individuals in the TCR sequencing and HLA analysis was acknowledged as relatively small.

As encoded in the germline V gene (reference sequence), CDR1 is SGHNT while CDR2 is YYREEE. The CDR3 starts with the cysteine, ends with the phenylalanine, and has 14 residues. CDR3 DNA is the only sequence kept; it has 42 bases, read in frame from the first base. At the junction V is shortened by 0 bases and J by 9 bases, with 12 bases in between. Source material: CD4+ T cells from PBMCs. The origin of this receptor is a human donor with Susac syndrome. The chain employs TRBV5-4 and TRBJ2-2; the D gene lacks a confident call. The CDR3 reads CASSLDGYSRELFF. The sequenced DNA is TGTGCCAGCAGCTTGGACGGGTATAGTCGGGAGCTGTTTTTT.